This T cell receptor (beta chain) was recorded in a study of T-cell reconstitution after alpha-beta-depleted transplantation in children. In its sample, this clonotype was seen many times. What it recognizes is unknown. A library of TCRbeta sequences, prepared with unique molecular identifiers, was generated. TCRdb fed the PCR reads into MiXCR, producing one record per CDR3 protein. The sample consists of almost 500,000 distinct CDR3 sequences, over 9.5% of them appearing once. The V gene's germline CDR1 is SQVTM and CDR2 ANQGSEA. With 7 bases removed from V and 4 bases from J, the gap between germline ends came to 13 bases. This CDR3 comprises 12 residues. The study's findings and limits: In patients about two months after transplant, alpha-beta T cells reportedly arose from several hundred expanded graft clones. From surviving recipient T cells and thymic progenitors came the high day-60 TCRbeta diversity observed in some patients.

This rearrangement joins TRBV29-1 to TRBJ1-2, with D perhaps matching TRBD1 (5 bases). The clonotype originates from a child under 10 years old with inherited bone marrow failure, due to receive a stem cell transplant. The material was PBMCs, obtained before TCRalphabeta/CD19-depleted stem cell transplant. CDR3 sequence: CSAIPGAYGYTF. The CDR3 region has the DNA TGCAGCGCAATTCCTGGGGCCTATGGCTACACCTTC.